This record covers a single T cell receptor (beta chain). Profiling relied on immunoSEQ multiplex PCR, and the TCRdb table lists in-frame clones only, not all of them. This table holds 70,000 to 85,000 clones, approximately 88% found once. The sample comes from a study of OX40 agonist ivuxolimab in advanced cancers. The CDR3 has 12 amino acids. CDR1 is SGHRS, CDR2 YFSETQ, per germline. V trimming: 5 bases; J trimming: 7 bases; junction bases outside the gene matches: 2. The source was CD4+ or CD8+ T cells sorted from blood, collected in a trial of the OX40 agonist ivuxolimab. The chain combines TRBV5-1 with TRBJ2-2, with 7 bases aligning to TRBD1. This receptor was obtained from an adult with an advanced solid tumor such as melanoma, head and neck, liver or kidney cancer. This CDR3 is CASRRDSGELFF. Here the CDR3 DNA reads TGCGCCAGCAGACGGGACAGCGGGGAGCTGTTTTTT. The complete variable domain, with remaining parts taken from reference TRBV5-1 and TRBJ2-2, reads KAGVTQTPRYLIKTRGQQVTLSCSPISGHRSVSWYQQTPGQGLQFLFEYFSETQRNKGNFPGRFSGRQFSNSRSEMNVSTLELGDSALYLCASRRDSGELFFGEGSRLTVL.